A single sample gave rise to the 20 T cell receptor beta chains below, sequenced in a study of cytomegalovirus exposure and HLA in healthy donors. PCR amplification relied on 60 Vbeta primers (plus 13 Jbeta primers). Generated by immunoSEQ multiplex PCR, the TCRdb table keeps only in-frame clones and is missing some. Altogether 100,000 or so clones are present, more than 60% being singletons, with the ten largest covering 2% to 2.5%. Sequenced sample: PBMCs. These receptor sequences come from a man in his fifties or sixties in good health and CMV-seronegative.

This clone was observed a handful of times. The rearrangement links TRBV9 to TRBJ1-2; TRBD1 matches 9 bases. V trimming: 3 bases; J trimming: 3 bases; junction bases outside the gene matches: 9. Germline assignment: CDR1 SGDLS and CDR2 YYNGEE. The CDR3 contains 16 residues. As DNA, the CDR3 is TGTGCCAGCAGCGCCTGGGGCGACAGGGGGGACTATGGCTACACCTTC. As protein: CASSAWGDRGDYGYTF.

The chain uses TRBV27 and TRBJ2-1, with D perhaps matching TRBD2 (6 bases). CDR1 and CDR2 from the germline V gene are MNHEY and SMNVEV (reference sequence). This CDR3 is 17 amino acids long. The V gene lost 3 bases and the J gene lost 2 bases, with 17 bases spanning the gap. The chain's CDR3 is CASSLRQGWGAYNEQFF. DNA for the CDR3: TGTGCCAGCAGTTTGCGGCAGGGCTGGGGGGCCTACAATGAGCAGTTCTTC.

The chain combines TRBV15 with TRBJ2-1; no clear D. CDR3 length: 12 amino acids. Per the germline V gene, CDR1 is LNHNV and CDR2 is YYDKDF (reference sequence). The germline V and J ends were trimmed by 1 base and 6 bases, with 4 bases remaining between them. CDR3 amino acids: CATSRVLNEQFF. The CDR3 DNA sequence: TGTGCCACCAGCAGAGTTCTCAATGAGCAGTTCTTC. Full variable domain (missing parts from reference TRBV15 and TRBJ2-1): DAMVIQNPRYQVTQFGKPVTLSCSQTLNHNVMYWYQQKSSQAPKLLFHYYDKDFNNEADTPDNFQSRRPNTSFCFLDIRSPGLGDTAMYLCATSRVLNEQFFGPGTRLTVL.

The J gene is TRBJ2-3, the V gene TRBV19; maybe TRBD2 (6 bases). Germline-derived CDR1 and CDR2 are LNHDA and SQIVND (reference sequence). This CDR3 spans 15 amino acids. Trimming took 3 bases from V and 1 from J, leaving 11 bases between them. The CDR3 coding sequence is TGTGCCAGTAGTATGGGCCTAGCGCGCACAGATACGCAGTATTTT. Translating it yields CASSMGLARTDTQYF. The variable domain in full, with the rest retrieved from reference TRBV19 and TRBJ2-3, is DGGITQSPKYLFRKEGQNVTLSCEQNLNHDAMYWYRQDPGQGLRLIYYSQIVNDFQKGDIAEGYSVSREKKESFPLTVTSAQKNPTAFYLCASSMGLARTDTQYFGPGTRLTVL.

This clone showed up just a few times. The chain recombines TRBV28 with TRBJ1-4, with TRBD1 identical over 8 bases. The CDR3 has 14 amino acids. V trimming: 2 bases; J trimming: 6 bases; junction bases outside the gene matches: 2. Germline CDR1 and CDR2: MDHEN and SYDVKM. CDR3 DNA: TGTGCCAGCAGTTTAGCAGGGGGCGATGAAAAACTGTTTTTT. It yields the protein CASSLAGGDEKLFF.

This rearrangement joins TRBV6-1 to TRBJ2-1; 7 bases agree with TRBD2. The length of the CDR3 is 14 residues. Germline V gene sequence: CDR1 MNHNS, CDR2 SASEGT. V shed 5 bases and J 4 bases; nucleotides not matched to a gene: 5. The CDR3 here is CASSRGDFYNEQFF. The CDR3 nucleotides read TGTGCCAGCAGTCGGGGGGACTTTTACAATGAGCAGTTCTTC.

The gene calls are TRBV4-2 and TRBJ2-3; TRBD2 might be the D (6 bases). Looked up from germline, CDR1 is LGHNA and CDR2 is YNFKEQ. V lost 0 bases and J 4 bases, leaving 17 bases between the germline ends. The CDR3 is 17 amino acids. The CDR3 DNA reads TGTGCCAGCAGCCAAGAAAAGCGGGTATCCCCCCCAGATACGCAGTATTTT. Its translation: CASSQEKRVSPPDTQYF.

The J gene is TRBJ2-1, the V gene TRBV7-3, with 15 bases fitting TRBD2. V lost 3 bases and J lost 6; bases outside the gene matches: 3. The CDR3 is made up of 16 amino acids. Looked up from germline, CDR1 is SGHTA and CDR2 is FQGTGA. CDR3 region: CASSLPGLAGGNEQFF. DNA of the CDR3: TGTGCCAGCAGCTTGCCGGGACTAGCGGGAGGCAATGAGCAGTTCTTC.

The chain carries TRBV30 and TRBJ1-5; the D gene is possibly TRBD1 (5 bases). There are 16 residues in the CDR3. CDR1 is GTSNPN and CDR2 is SVGIG in the germline V gene (reference sequence). The V end was cut by 1 base, the J end by 6 bases, with 19 bases between. CDR3 loop: CAWSARASGRGQPQHF. The CDR3 region has the DNA TGTGCCTGGAGTGCAAGAGCGTCAGGGAGGGGTCAGCCCCAGCATTTT.

V gene TRBV5-1 combines with J gene TRBJ1-1; 7 nucleotides align to TRBD1. Germline V gene lookup returns CDR1 SGHRS and CDR2 YFSETQ. V lost 4 bases, J lost 3 bases, and 18 bases stayed unmatched. This CDR3 is 18 amino acids long. The CDR3 DNA reads TGCGCCAGCAGCAAGGGAGTGGCAGGGGGTGGGTTCTACACTGAAGCTTTCTTT. It specifies CASSKGVAGGGFYTEAFF.

V and J are TRBV2 and TRBJ2-1; TRBD2 matches 11 bases. The V gene end was trimmed by 5 bases and the J gene end by 7 bases; junction bases not matched to a gene: 10. Germline loops: CDR1 SNHLY, CDR2 FYNNEI. This CDR3 comprises 16 residues. CDR3 sequence: CASSPTSGEFWNEQFF. The CDR3 nucleotides read TGTGCCAGCAGTCCGACTAGCGGGGAGTTTTGGAATGAGCAGTTCTTC.

The J gene is TRBJ1-5, the V gene TRBV19; D is unclear. Per the germline V gene, CDR1 is LNHDA and CDR2 is SQIVND (reference sequence). V was pared by 7 bases and J by 5 bases, with 15 bases between. The CDR3 has 14 amino acids. CDR3: CASNGGWRDQPQHF. In DNA, the CDR3 is TGTGCCAGTAACGGTGGGTGGAGGGATCAGCCCCAGCATTTT.

The chain uses TRBV7-2 and TRBJ2-7, with TRBD1 matching 11 bases. Trimming took 4 bases from V and 3 from J; bases not matched to a gene: 5. This CDR3 comprises 15 residues. Germline CDR1 SGHTA, CDR2 FQGNSA. CDR3 bases: TGTGCCAGCAGCTCCGGGACAGGGGGATTCTACGAGCAGTACTTC. Translated: CASSSGTGGFYEQYF.

The chain couples TRBV11-1 to TRBJ1-4; perhaps TRBD1 as D (6 bases). V was trimmed by 5 bases and J by 7 bases, leaving 8 bases between them. Per the germline V gene, CDR1 is SGHAT and CDR2 is FQDESV (reference sequence). The CDR3 extends over 12 amino acids. In DNA, the CDR3 is TGTGCCAGCAGCGGGACAATTGAAAAACTGTTTTTT. It specifies CASSGTIEKLFF.

The genes are TRBV11-2 and TRBJ1-2; D call uncertain. Germline V gives CDR1 SGHAT, CDR2 FQNNGV. The CDR3 runs to 12 residues. The V end was cut by 0 bases, the J end by 7 bases, with 6 bases between. The CDR3 DNA is TGTGCCAGCAGCTTAGAGATCGGTGGCTACACCTTC. The encoded protein is CASSLEIGGYTF.

This rearrangement joins TRBV29-1 to TRBJ2-5; D call uncertain. CDR1 is SQVTM and CDR2 is ANQGSEA in the germline V gene. Trimming removed 4 bases at V and 1 base at J, with 7 bases between. This CDR3 spans 12 amino acids. CDR3 sequence: CSVVRSQETQYF. In DNA form, the CDR3 reads TGCAGCGTTGTTAGGAGCCAAGAGACCCAGTACTTC.

The chain combines TRBV5-1 with TRBJ1-5; D gene uncertain. The CDR3 contains 13 residues. Germline loops: CDR1 SGHRS, CDR2 YFSETQ. Trimming left V 2 bases short and J 4 bases short, with 7 bases between. The DNA of the CDR3 is TGCGCCAGCAGCTTAACAGCTAATCAGCCCCAGCATTTT. Amino acids: CASSLTANQPQHF.

The chain has TRBV2 and TRBJ2-5; D call uncertain. Germline V CDR1 and CDR2: SNHLY, FYNNEI. This CDR3 spans 11 amino acids. V was trimmed by 7 bases and J by 4 bases, leaving 7 bases between them. The CDR3 sequence is CASNPRETQYF. The CDR3 nucleotides read TGTGCCAGCAATCCGAGAGAGACCCAGTACTTC.

CDR3 DNA: TGTGCCAGCAGTTCCCGGCAGAGGCGAGCCATGCTGCAAACAGATACGCAGTATTTT. This sequence encodes CASSSRQRRAMLQTDTQYF. The rearrangement uses TRBV27 and TRBJ2-3, with D unclear. Trimming took 4 bases from V and 3 from J, leaving 26 bases between them. Germline CDR1 MNHEY, CDR2 SMNVEV (reference sequence). There are 19 residues in the CDR3.

V is TRBV21-1 and J is TRBJ2-1; the DNA was not used to check the table's D call, TRBD1. TRBV21-1 is tagged as a pseudogene. This CDR3 is 17 amino acids long. CDR3 amino acids: CAPTPNRGTKENNEQFF. The CDR3 coding sequence is TGTGCCCCAACTCCAAACCGTGGGACAAAAGAAAACAATGAGCAGTTCTTC.